These T cell receptor beta chains were read from a single sample in a study of blood T cell repertoires in COVID-19. Assay: immunoSEQ multiplex PCR; the TCRdb copy retains only in-frame clones and omits some. The sample includes approximately 68,000 clones, approximately 86% of them seen just once. The specimen sequenced was peripheral blood. The source is a woman in her sixties or seventies with acute or convalescent COVID-19. The CDR3 runs from the conserved cysteine through the conserved F or W. A D gene is named only where the DNA matches it firmly. Not every row has a clone size; where given, it reads once, few, many or a size class.

d_call	j_call	clone_size	v_call	cdr3_nt	cdr3_aa
TRBD2	TRBJ2-3	NA	TRBV18	TGTGCCAGCTCACCGGGGCGGGGGACCACAGATACGCAGTATTTT	CASSPGRGTTDTQYF
NA	TRBJ2-7	NA	TRBV6-5	TGTGCCAGCACCGGCCAAAGACAGGCTTCCTACGAGCAGTACTTC	CASTGQRQASYEQYF
NA	TRBJ2-1	NA	TRBV20-1	TGCAGTGCTAGTTCGGGGACATATGAGCAGTTCTTC	CSASSGTYEQFF
NA	TRBJ2-5	NA	TRBV11-3	TGTGCCAGCAGCCCCCGGAGGGGACAAGAGACCCAGTACTTC	CASSPRRGQETQYF
TRBD1	TRBJ1-2	NA	TRBV19	TGTGCCAGTAGGATAGGGACAGAAGCCTCCTATGGCTACACCTTC	CASRIGTEASYGYTF
NA	TRBJ1-1	NA	TRBV28	TGTGCCAGCAAGACAGCCTTGAACACTGAAGCTTTCTTT	CASKTALNTEAFF
NA	TRBJ1-2	NA	TRBV25-1	TGTGCCAGCAGGGGGTGGGGTGCGGGAAATGGCTACACCTTC	CASRGWGAGNGYTF
NA	TRBJ2-7	NA	TRBV12-5	TGTGCTAGTGGTTTCGGGGACTACGAGCAGTACTTC	CASGFGDYEQYF
TRBD1	TRBJ1-2	NA	TRBV29-1	TGCAGCGTTAGGACAGGGTGGAACTATGGCTACACCTTC	CSVRTGWNYGYTF
TRBD1	TRBJ1-6	NA	TRBV13	TGTGCCAGCAGCCAAAGACAGGGGGCCCGGGTTTCACCCCTCCACTTT	CASSQRQGARVSPLHF
TRBD1	TRBJ1-2	NA	TRBV3-1/TRBV3-2	TGTGCCAGCAGCCAAGACCACTACAGGGGCGGCTACACCTTC	CASSQDHYRGGYTF
TRBD1	TRBJ1-2	NA	TRBV5-1	TGCGCCAGCAGCTTACTGACAGGGGACTATGGCTACACCTTC	CASSLLTGDYGYTF
NA	TRBJ2-5	once	TRBV19	TGTGCCAGTAGTATAGGCACTAGAGGGGGGGGAGAGACCCAGTACTTC	CASSIGTRGGGETQYF